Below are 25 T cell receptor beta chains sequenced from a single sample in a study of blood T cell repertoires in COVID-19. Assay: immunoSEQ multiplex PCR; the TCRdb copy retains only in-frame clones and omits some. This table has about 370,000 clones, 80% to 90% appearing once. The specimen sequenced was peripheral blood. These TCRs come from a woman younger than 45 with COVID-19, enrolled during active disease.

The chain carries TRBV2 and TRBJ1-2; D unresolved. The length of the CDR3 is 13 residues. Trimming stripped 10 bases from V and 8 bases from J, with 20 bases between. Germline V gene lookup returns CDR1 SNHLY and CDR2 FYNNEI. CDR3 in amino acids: CATTGEKEGGYTF. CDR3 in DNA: TGTGCCACCACGGGCGAGAAGGAGGGCGGCTACACCTTC.

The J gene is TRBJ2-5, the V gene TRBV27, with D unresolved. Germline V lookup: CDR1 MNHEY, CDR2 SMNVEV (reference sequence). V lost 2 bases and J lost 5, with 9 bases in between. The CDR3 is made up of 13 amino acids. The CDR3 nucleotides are TGTGCCAGCAGTTTACGTTGGGCCGAGACCCAGTACTTC. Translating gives CASSLRWAETQYF.

In DNA form, the CDR3 reads TGTGCCAGCAGTACGTCCGGGACAGGGAGGGACCAGTACTTC. Its translation: CASSTSGTGRDQYF. The J gene is TRBJ2-5, the V gene TRBV6-5; TRBD1 agrees at 9 bases. Germline lookup yields CDR1 MNHEY and CDR2 SVGAGI. Trimming removed 5 bases from V and 10 bases from J; junction bases left unmatched: 11. The CDR3 is 14 amino acids.

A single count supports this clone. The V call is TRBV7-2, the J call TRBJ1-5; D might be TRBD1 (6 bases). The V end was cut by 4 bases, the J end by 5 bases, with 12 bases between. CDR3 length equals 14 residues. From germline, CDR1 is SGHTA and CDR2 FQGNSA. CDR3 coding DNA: TGTGCCAGCAGCTCGCCGGACAGTTATCAGCCCCAGCATTTT. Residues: CASSSPDSYQPQHF.

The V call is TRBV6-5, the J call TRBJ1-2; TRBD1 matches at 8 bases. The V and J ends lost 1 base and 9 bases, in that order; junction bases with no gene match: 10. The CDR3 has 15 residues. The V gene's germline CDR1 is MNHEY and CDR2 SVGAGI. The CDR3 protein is CASSYFSDRGLCYTF. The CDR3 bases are TGTGCCAGCAGTTACTTTTCCGACAGGGGTCTGTGCTACACCTTC.

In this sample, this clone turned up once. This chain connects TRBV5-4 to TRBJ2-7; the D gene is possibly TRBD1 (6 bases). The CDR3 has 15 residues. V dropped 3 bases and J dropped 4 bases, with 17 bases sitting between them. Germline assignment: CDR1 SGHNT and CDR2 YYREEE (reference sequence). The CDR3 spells CASSSAPGQNYEQYF. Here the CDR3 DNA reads TGTGCCAGCAGCTCAGCCCCGGGACAAAATTACGAGCAGTACTTC.

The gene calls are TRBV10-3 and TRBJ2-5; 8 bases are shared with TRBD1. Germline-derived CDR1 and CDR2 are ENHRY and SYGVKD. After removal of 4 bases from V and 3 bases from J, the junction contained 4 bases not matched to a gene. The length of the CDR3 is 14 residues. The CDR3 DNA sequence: TGTGCCATCAGTGGGGGGACAGGAGAAGAGACCCAGTACTTC. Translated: CAISGGTGEETQYF.

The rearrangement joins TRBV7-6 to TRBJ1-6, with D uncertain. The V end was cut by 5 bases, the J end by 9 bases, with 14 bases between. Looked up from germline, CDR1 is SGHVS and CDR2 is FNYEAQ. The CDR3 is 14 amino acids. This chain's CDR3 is CASSLGRDGSPLHF. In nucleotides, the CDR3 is TGTGCCAGCAGCCTTGGGAGGGATGGTTCACCCCTCCACTTT. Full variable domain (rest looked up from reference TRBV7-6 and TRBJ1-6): GAGVSQSPRYKVTKRGQDVALRCDPISGHVSLYWYRQALGQGPEFLTYFNYEAQQDKSGLPNDRFSAERPEGSISTLTIQRTEQRDSAMYRCASSLGRDGSPLHFGNGTRLTVT.

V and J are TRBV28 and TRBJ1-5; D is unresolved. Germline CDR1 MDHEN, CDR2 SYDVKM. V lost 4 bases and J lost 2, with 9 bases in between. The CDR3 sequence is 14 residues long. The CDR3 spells CASSYMGGNQPQHF. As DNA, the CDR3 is TGTGCCAGCAGTTATATGGGCGGCAATCAGCCCCAGCATTTT.

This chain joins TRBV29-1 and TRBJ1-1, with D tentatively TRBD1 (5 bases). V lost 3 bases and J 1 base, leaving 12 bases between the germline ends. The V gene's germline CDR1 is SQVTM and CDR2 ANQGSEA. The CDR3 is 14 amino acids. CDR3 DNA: TGCAGCGTTGATTATGGTAGGGGGAACACTGAAGCTTTCTTT. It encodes CSVDYGRGNTEAFF. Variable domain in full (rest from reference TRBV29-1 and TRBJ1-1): SAVISQKPSRDICQRGTSLTIQCQVDSQVTMMFWYRQQPGQSLTLIATANQGSEATYESGFVIDKFPISRPNLTFSTLTVSNMSPEDSSIYLCSVDYGRGNTEAFFGQGTRLTVV.

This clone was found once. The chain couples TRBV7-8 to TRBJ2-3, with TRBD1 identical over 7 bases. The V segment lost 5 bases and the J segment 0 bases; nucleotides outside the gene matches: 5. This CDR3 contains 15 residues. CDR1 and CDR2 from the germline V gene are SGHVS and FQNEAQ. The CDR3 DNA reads TGTGCCAGCAGCCTCGGGACAGCCAGCACAGATACGCAGTATTTT. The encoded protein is CASSLGTASTDTQYF.

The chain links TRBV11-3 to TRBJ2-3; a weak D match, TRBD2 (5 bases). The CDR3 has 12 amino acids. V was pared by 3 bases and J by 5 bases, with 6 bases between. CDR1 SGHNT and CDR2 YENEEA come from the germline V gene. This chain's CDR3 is CASSFEGDTQYF. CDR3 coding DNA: TGTGCCAGCAGCTTTGAGGGAGATACGCAGTATTTT.

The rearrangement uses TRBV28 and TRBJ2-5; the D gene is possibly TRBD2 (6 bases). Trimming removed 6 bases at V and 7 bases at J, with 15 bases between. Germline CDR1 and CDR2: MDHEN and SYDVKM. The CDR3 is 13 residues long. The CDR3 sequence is CASRGTSRGTQYF. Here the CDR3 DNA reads TGTGCCAGCAGGGGGACTTCTCGGGGGACCCAGTACTTC.

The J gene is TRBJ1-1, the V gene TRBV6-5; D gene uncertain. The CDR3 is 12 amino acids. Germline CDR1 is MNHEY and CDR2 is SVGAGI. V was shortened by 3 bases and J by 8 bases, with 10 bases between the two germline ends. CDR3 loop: CASSYEGMEAFF. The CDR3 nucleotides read TGTGCCAGCAGTTATGAGGGAATGGAAGCTTTCTTT.

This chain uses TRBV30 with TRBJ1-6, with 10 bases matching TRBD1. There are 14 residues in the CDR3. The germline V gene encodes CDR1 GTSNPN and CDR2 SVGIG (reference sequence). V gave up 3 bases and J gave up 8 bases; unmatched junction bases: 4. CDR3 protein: CAWSAGTGDSPLHF. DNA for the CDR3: TGTGCCTGGAGCGCCGGGACAGGGGATTCACCCCTCCACTTT. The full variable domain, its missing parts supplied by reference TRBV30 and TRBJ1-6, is SQTIHQWPATLVQPVGSPLSLECTVEGTSNPNLYWYRQAAGRGLQLLFYSVGIGQISSEVPQNLSASRPQDRQFILSSKKLLLSDSGFYLCAWSAGTGDSPLHFGNGTRLTVT.

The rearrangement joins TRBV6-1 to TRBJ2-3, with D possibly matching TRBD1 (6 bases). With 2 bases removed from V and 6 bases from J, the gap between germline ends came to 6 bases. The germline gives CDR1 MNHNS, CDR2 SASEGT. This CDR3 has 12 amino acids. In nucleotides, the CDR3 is TGTGCCAGCAGTGAACAGGGGGATACGCAGTATTTT. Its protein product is CASSEQGDTQYF.

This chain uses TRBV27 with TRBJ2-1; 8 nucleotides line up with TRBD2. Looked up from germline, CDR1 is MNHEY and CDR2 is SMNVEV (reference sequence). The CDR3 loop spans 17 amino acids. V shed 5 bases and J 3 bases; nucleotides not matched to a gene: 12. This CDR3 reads CASSPYSGSGVYNEQFF. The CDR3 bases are TGTGCCAGCAGTCCATACAGCGGGAGTGGCGTCTACAATGAGCAGTTCTTC.

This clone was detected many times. CDR3 amino acids: CASSERTGGSYEQYF. The CDR3 bases are TGTGCCAGCAGTGAAAGGACAGGGGGCTCCTACGAGCAGTACTTC. The V call is TRBV6-1, the J call TRBJ2-7; the match to TRBD1 covers 10 bases. The CDR3 consists of 15 residues. CDR1 is MNHNS and CDR2 is SASEGT in the germline V gene. After removal of 2 bases from V and 0 bases from J, the junction contained 1 base not matched to a gene.

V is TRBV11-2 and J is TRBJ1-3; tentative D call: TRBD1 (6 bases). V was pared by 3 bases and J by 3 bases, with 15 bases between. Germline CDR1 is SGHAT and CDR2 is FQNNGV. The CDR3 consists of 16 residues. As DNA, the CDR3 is TGTGCCAGCAGCTTCACATCCAGGGGCGGTGGAAACACCATATATTTT. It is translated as CASSFTSRGGGNTIYF.

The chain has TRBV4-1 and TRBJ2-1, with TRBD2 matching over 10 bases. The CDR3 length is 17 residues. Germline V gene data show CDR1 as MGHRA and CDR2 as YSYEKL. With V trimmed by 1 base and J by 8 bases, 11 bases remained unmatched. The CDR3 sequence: CASSQVRLVAGGYEQFF. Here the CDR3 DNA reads TGCGCCAGCAGCCAAGTACGGTTAGTAGCGGGAGGCTATGAGCAGTTCTTC.

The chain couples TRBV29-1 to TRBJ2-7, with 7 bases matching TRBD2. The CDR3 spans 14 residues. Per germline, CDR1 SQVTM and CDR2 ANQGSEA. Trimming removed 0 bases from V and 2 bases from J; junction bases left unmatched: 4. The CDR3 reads CSVEEASGTYEQYF. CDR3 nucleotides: TGCAGCGTTGAAGAGGCTAGCGGTACCTACGAGCAGTACTTC.

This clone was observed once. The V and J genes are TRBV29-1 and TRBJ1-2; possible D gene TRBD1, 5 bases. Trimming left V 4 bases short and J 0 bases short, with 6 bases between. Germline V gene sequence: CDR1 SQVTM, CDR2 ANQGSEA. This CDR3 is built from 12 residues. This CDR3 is CSVAGTNYGYTF. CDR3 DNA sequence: TGCAGCGTTGCAGGGACTAACTATGGCTACACCTTC.

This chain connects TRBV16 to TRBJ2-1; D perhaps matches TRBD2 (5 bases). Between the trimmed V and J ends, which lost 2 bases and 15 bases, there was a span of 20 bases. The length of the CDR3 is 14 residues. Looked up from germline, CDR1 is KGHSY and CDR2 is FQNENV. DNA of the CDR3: TGTGCCAGCAGCCAACCCCCTCTGGACTCCGACGGGTTCTTC. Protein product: CASSQPPLDSDGFF.

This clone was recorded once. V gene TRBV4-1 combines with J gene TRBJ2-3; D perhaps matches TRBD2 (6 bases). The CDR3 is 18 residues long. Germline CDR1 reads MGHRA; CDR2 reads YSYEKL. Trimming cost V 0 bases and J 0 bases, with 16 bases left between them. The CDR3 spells CASSQDSGKRVSTDTQYF. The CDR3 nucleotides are TGCGCCAGCAGCCAAGATTCGGGGAAGCGGGTTAGCACAGATACGCAGTATTTT.

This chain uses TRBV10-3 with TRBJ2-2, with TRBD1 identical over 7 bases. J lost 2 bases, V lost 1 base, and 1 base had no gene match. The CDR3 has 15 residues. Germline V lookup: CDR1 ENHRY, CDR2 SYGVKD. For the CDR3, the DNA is TGTGCCATCAGTGAGTTAGGGGGCAACACCGGGGAGCTGTTTTTT. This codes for CAISELGGNTGELFF.